This TCR beta chain appears in the sequencing data of a study of shared clonotypes between healthy human individuals (dated by TCRdb to about 2020). About the full investigation: The cohort included three men and a couple of women between 18 and 49 years of age. For each donor, three plates each were used for CD4 naive and CD4 memory, two plates were used for CD8 naive, and one plate was used for CD8 memory. To estimate repertoire size and how much clonotype sharing occurs between individuals, the study deeply sequenced the blood TCR repertoires of five healthy adults. To increase sequencing depth and limit assay-specific biases, TCR repertoire library preparation and sequencing were carried out by different laboratories using diverse techniques. Leukapheresis yielded between about 0.94 and 10 billion PBMCs per donor.

This clone was picked up a small number of times. The antigen this receptor binds is unknown. No base quality information exists; no much larger clone differs at one position. V and J are trimmed by 5 bases and 0 bases, and the gene matches miss 5 bases of the junction. The germline V gene sets CDR1 to MNHEY and CDR2 to SVGAGI. Measured from the cysteine to the phenylalanine, the CDR3 is 15 residues long. CDR3 DNA only is kept here, 45 bases in frame from base 1. What the work shows at the level of the full study, not this receptor alone: Pairwise subsampling indicated that sequencing depth was expected to affect the degree of clonotype sharing among donors. Clonotypes shared by all four sorted-subset donors showed higher generation probabilities than non-shared clonotypes. Naive subsets generally had larger estimated clonotype richness than memory subsets. The small number of donors limited the genetic and exposure-history diversity represented. Rarefaction of sorted-subset datasets indicated incomplete sequencing despite the large sequencing depth. Sharing across a few donors was observed for roughly 5.4% of naive CD4, under 4% of naive CD8, about 2.3% of memory CD4, and about 0.4% of memory CD8 clonotypes. Sampling was limited to blood, and TCR repertoires in tissue likely differ from TCR repertoires in blood.

The donors were healthy, HIV-negative adults who had no recently reported acute infections or vaccinations. Every donor was a Caucasian adult living in Nashville, Tennessee, USA. CD4+ T cells were enriched through magnetic negative selection, after which naive cells were positively selected on CD45RA and the remaining negative fraction served as the memory subset. Blood was collected by leukapheresis, and PBMCs were isolated by Ficoll-Histopaque density gradient centrifugation and then cryopreserved in liquid nitrogen vapor phase. Purity and quantity of every magnetically sorted T cell population were checked by analytical flow cytometry. Each sorted fraction had its genomic DNA isolated and then quantified by UV absorbance on a Nanodrop 2000c. TCR CDR3 regions were amplified from genomic DNA by multiplex PCR using the deep immunoSEQ assay. Extracted genomic DNA from each cell subset was distributed evenly across all wells of several immunoSEQ 96-well plates, and each plate was treated as a replicate. For sorted subsets, roughly 0.2 ug genomic DNA, equal to 30,000 to 35,000 T cell genomes, was loaded into each replicate PCR. The purified libraries were quantified using a Qubit 3.0 fluorometer, sized with a Bioanalyzer 2100, and then quantified again using the KAPA Library Quantification kit. Each immunoSEQ 96-well plate was sequenced on its own single-read 150-cycle Illumina NextSeq 550 flow cell. Per the source publication's procedure: Because the immunoSEQ output held only junctional sequences and lacked quality scores, the filtering could not match the filtering applied to full-length reads. To assign V/J genes and CDR3, sequences were annotated using PyIR, a Python wrapper for IgBLAST v1.9, with IMGT germline references. Reads with weak V/J assignments (E-value above 1e-6), missing CDR3, stop codons, out-of-frame junctions, or ambiguous translated residues were removed. V3J clonotypes were defined as sequences sharing the same inferred V gene, J gene, and CDR3 amino acid sequence. To compute the percentage overlap between repertoires, the number of shared unique clonotypes was divided by the size of the smaller repertoire. Repertoire richness was assessed with RTK rarefaction, the Chao1 estimator, and Recon v2.1 estimates of unobserved clonotypes. For all TCRbeta clonotypes obtained by the gDNA method from a few donors, generation probabilities were computed with OLGA. Not all clones reach the TCRdb copy of this immuneACCESS table, which keeps in-frame sequences only. Checked studies attribute under half of the gap to unresolved V genes and leave the rest unexplained. V and J calls and clone size are those listed in that table; D and trimming were worked out from the DNA. The sample includes around 1.1 million clones, with around 82% observed a single time. 0.55% to 0.7% of the sample belongs to the ten largest clones.

The rearrangement joined TRBV6-5 to TRBJ1-2; 8 junctional bases match TRBD1. What was sequenced was memory CD4+ T cells from PBMCs. The cell subset or site label corresponds to: CD45RA-negative fraction. This TCR derives from a man aged 18 to 30 in good health. Some clones in this sample may be carry-over from other donors' samples. The CDR3 reads CASSVNRGSNYGYTF. The bases read TGTGCCAGCAGTGTGAACAGGGGGTCTAACTATGGCTACACCTTC.